This TCR beta chain was recorded in a study of blood T cell repertoires in COVID-19. Study-level information: COVID-19 samples from acute and convalescent phases originated in the United States, Italy and Spain. PBMCs, B-cell-depleted T cells, or T cells provided the cDNA or gDNA that made up the material.

Libraries were prepared by immunoSEQ multiplex PCR; TCRdb keeps only in-frame clonotypes and omits some of them. The sample contains roughly 200,000 clones, 82% of which appear only once. V dropped 4 bases and J dropped 3; count of bases not matched to a gene: 10. This CDR3 has 17 residues. CDR1 and CDR2 (germline): SGHNT, YYREEE (reference sequence). Patients at the Seattle site were enrolled during active infection and followed longitudinally. This sequence was found in a woman of 80 years or more with COVID-19, enrolled during active disease. This rearrangement joins TRBV5-4 to TRBJ2-5; 12 bases line up with TRBD2. Material for sequencing was peripheral blood. Here the CDR3 reads CASSRTSGTGAEETQYF. The CDR3 coding sequence is TGTGCCAGCAGCCGGACTAGCGGGACCGGAGCGGAAGAGACCCAGTACTTC.